In this sample, the clone carrying this T cell receptor (beta chain) turned up many times. Its antigen remains unknown. RNA transcripts provided the source from which TCR beta CDR3 regions were amplified. First-round RT-PCR with HTBI primers amplified the TCR CDR3 region. MiXCR, applied by TCRdb to the multiplex PCR reads, yields one record per CDR3 protein. Altogether more than 600,000 distinct CDR3 sequences are present, about a sixth being singletons, with the ten largest covering under 10%. The CDR3 extends over 11 amino acids. Germline V gene data show CDR1 as MNHEY and CDR2 as SVGEGT. V was shortened by 0 bases and J by 9 bases, with 3 bases between the two germline ends. The sample is drawn from a study of T cells in Graves' hyperthyroidism and ophthalmopathy. Looking at the study overall: Peripheral blood specimens were obtained at initial diagnosis, prior to any treatment.

Study-level findings and limits: Expanded thyroid clonotypes (above 0.001) were mostly also found in blood.

Graves' hyperthyroidism without ophthalmopathy progression within 18 months was termed stable. The TCR sequence derives from a man aged 18 to 29 with Graves' hyperthyroidism. The sample comprised blood. The chain carries TRBV6-2 or TRBV6-3 and TRBJ2-1, with D unclear. CDR3 in DNA: TGTGCCAGCAGTTACTCGAGTGAGCAGTTCTTC. Its protein is CASSYSSEQFF.